The rows below give T cell receptor beta chains drawn from one sample of a study of kidney transplant recipient with SARS-CoV-2 infection. Each CDR3 protein gets one entry after TCRdb re-called the reads with MiXCR. Among under 300,000 distinct CDR3 sequences listed, more than 25% were seen once. Sample: a blood sample, taken at baseline and around day 120 from a kidney transplant recipient. These receptors originate from a male patient in his thirties who had COVID-19 and was a kidney transplant recipient. These T cells may partly come from the graft donor. Both conserved end residues are part of each CDR3.

V gene: TRBV7-2
CDR3 length: 16
CDR3 protein: CASSLAGAAGLETQYF

V gene: TRBV24-1
CDR3 length: 16
CDR3 protein: CATSDSTGAGNQPQHF

V gene: TRBV4-1
CDR3 length: 15
CDR3 protein: CASSPRVGGPDTQYF

V gene: TRBV5-1
CDR3 length: 16
CDR3 protein: CASSLGAGNGVGGYTF

V gene: TRBV19
CDR3 length: 13
CDR3 protein: CASGDRASTEAFF

V gene: TRBV30
CDR3 length: 11
CDR3 protein: CARRDGYGYTF

V gene: TRBV4-3
CDR3 length: 15
CDR3 protein: CASSQDGRGFGEAFF

V gene: TRBV28
CDR3 length: 12
CDR3 protein: CASSLGNSPLHF

V gene: TRBV6-5
CDR3 length: 15
CDR3 protein: CASRPLAGGPGTQYF

V gene: TRBV9
CDR3 length: 16
CDR3 protein: CASSVGLAGRYNEQFF

V gene: TRBV5-3
CDR3 length: 16
CDR3 protein: CARCQVVVRKTYGYTF

V gene: TRBV12-5
CDR3 length: 17
CDR3 protein: CASGRGYLQGKTYGYTF

V gene: TRBV11-2
CDR3 length: 14
CDR3 protein: CASSLSGGKETQYF

V gene: TRBV27
CDR3 length: 11
CDR3 protein: CASSFSDTRYF

V gene: TRBV3-1
CDR3 length: 18
CDR3 protein: CASSPFTPISGLTGELFF

V gene: TRBV7-9
CDR3 length: 17
CDR3 protein: CASSKHEYHGKTYGYTF

V gene: TRBV10-3
CDR3 length: 16
CDR3 protein: CAISEPGQGRGNTIYF

V gene: TRBV5-1
CDR3 length: 13
CDR3 protein: CASSRPGDGGYTF

V gene: TRBV19
CDR3 length: 15
CDR3 protein: CASKFYGKNTGELFF

V gene: TRBV5-1
CDR3 length: 13
CDR3 protein: CASSLKSDSPLHF

V gene: TRBV15
CDR3 length: 17
CDR3 protein: CVTSRERRRGKTYGYTF

V gene: TRBV5-5
CDR3 length: 16
CDR3 protein: CASSKTGAQNTGELFF

V gene: TRBV10-2
CDR3 length: 14
CDR3 protein: CASSELAKSYEQYF

V gene: TRBV5-6
CDR3 length: 16
CDR3 protein: CASSLMSGRFTGELFF

V gene: TRBV2
CDR3 length: 15
CDR3 protein: CASRPDTFVTDTQYF

V gene: TRBV9
CDR3 length: 15
CDR3 protein: CASSSTDRGNEKLFF

V gene: TRBV3-1
CDR3 length: 16
CDR3 protein: CASSQDPGASSYEQYF

V gene: TRBV6-9
CDR3 length: 17
CDR3 protein: CASSHFMPYGKTYGYTF

V gene: TRBV6-4
CDR3 length: 17
CDR3 protein: CASSRPPSHGKTYGYTF

V gene: TRBV3-2
CDR3 length: 14
CDR3 protein: CASSPPLYQETQYF

V gene: TRBV20-1
CDR3 length: 13
CDR3 protein: CSAPVIGANEQFF

V gene: TRBV3-1
CDR3 length: 18
CDR3 protein: CASSWVDPISGLTGELFF

V gene: TRBV7-6
CDR3 length: 15
CDR3 protein: CASSFSGSPADTQYF

V gene: TRBV11-3
CDR3 length: 15
CDR3 protein: CASSSLAGIQETQYF

V gene: TRBV2
CDR3 length: 15
CDR3 protein: CASRKQGSSYNEQFF

V gene: TRBV7-2
CDR3 length: 17
CDR3 protein: CASSHGNRDGKTYGYTF

V gene: TRBV2
CDR3 length: 11
CDR3 protein: CASRSYNEQFF

V gene: TRBV10-3
CDR3 length: 14
CDR3 protein: CAISGSSQNYGYTF

V gene: TRBV5-5
CDR3 length: 21
CDR3 protein: CASSLGYTKVLKKSSGNTIYF

V gene: TRBV6-5
CDR3 length: 14
CDR3 protein: CASSALRGDYGYTF

V gene: TRBV3-1
CDR3 length: 15
CDR3 protein: CASSHYGSWGNEQFF

V gene: TRBV7-3
CDR3 length: 16
CDR3 protein: CASSSYSGISTDTQYF

V gene: TRBV7-9
CDR3 length: 17
CDR3 protein: CASSPQVYHGKTYGYTF

V gene: TRBV5-6
CDR3 length: 15
CDR3 protein: CASSLGTGLTDTQYF

V gene: TRBV7-8
CDR3 length: 17
CDR3 protein: CASSKPWLTRKTYSYTF

V gene: TRBV11-3
CDR3 length: 17
CDR3 protein: CASSMTFDLGKTYGYTF

V gene: TRBV14
CDR3 length: 13
CDR3 protein: CASSPRTASTIYF

V gene: TRBV24-1
CDR3 length: 21
CDR3 protein: CATSPSPRSSGRAGGTGELFF

V gene: TRBV7-9
CDR3 length: 17
CDR3 protein: CASSVPAYHGKTYGYTF

V gene: TRBV30
CDR3 length: 16
CDR3 protein: CAWSVRQTQSGNTIYF

V gene: TRBV5-4
CDR3 length: 14
CDR3 protein: CASSSGTGDEKLFF

V gene: TRBV6-8
CDR3 length: 15
CDR3 protein: CASSQGQGALETQYF

V gene: TRBV20-1
CDR3 length: 15
CDR3 protein: CSAKVATGQWGGYTF

V gene: TRBV5-6
CDR3 length: 12
CDR3 protein: CASSSLGGPQHF

V gene: TRBV4-2
CDR3 length: 17
CDR3 protein: CASSQEGPLGGQETQYF

V gene: TRBV3-1
CDR3 length: 18
CDR3 protein: CASSKFDPISDLTGELFF

V gene: TRBV16
CDR3 length: 17
CDR3 protein: CASSSHAVVRKTYGYTF